This T cell receptor beta chain was sequenced during a study of T cells after yellow fever vaccination. General study results and limits: The CD4 and CD8 compartments had a small share of their clonotypes in common. Primary-vaccination clones mostly resurfaced post-booster (96% CD4, roughly 87% CD8).

TCRdb analysed the 5' RACE reads with MiXCR anew, one entry per CDR3 protein. The table records 310,000 or so distinct CDR3 sequences, around 6.8% of them present only once. CDR1 and CDR2 from the germline V gene are MNHEY and SVGAGI. The length of the CDR3 is 12 residues. V was shortened by 8 bases and J by 5 bases, with 12 bases between the two germline ends. This clonotype has a handful of counts. No antigen is known for it. This sequence originates from a man aged 18 to 29 who received the YFV17D yellow fever vaccine. Sequenced here: PBMCs, sampled about 49 days after the first yellow fever vaccination. The V call is TRBV6-5, the J call TRBJ1-2, with D perhaps matching TRBD1 (5 bases). As DNA, the CDR3 is TGTGCCAGCGGGACCCCCCAGTATGGCTACACCTTC. The encoded protein is CASGTPQYGYTF.